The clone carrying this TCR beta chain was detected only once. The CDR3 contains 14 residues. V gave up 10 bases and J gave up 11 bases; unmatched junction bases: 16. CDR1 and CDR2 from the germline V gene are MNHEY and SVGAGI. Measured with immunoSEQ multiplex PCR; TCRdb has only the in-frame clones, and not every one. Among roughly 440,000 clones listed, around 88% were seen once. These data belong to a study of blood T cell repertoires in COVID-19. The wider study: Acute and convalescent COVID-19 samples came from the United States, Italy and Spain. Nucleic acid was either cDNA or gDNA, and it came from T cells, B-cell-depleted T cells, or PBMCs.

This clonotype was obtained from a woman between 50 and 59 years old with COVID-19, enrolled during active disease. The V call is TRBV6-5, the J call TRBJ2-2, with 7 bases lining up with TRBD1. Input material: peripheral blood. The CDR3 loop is CATPDSGGLDELFF. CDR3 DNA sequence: TGTGCCACCCCTGATTCAGGGGGTCTGGATGAGCTGTTTTTT.